The 26 T cell receptor beta chains below come from one sample, sequenced in a study of cytomegalovirus exposure and HLA in healthy donors. The PCR contained 60 Vbeta and 13 Jbeta primers. Profiling relied on immunoSEQ multiplex PCR, and the TCRdb table lists in-frame clones only, not all of them. The data contain some 140,000 clones, around 80% of them singletons. The material sequenced was PBMCs. These receptors were obtained from a woman between 45 and 65 years old in good health and CMV-seropositive.

This clone occurred a few times. CDR3 sequence (DNA): TGTGCCAGCAGCCGGGGGAGGGGTCTGGCTGAAGCTTTCTTT. This gives the protein CASSRGRGLAEAFF. V gene TRBV27 combines with J gene TRBJ1-1; D might be TRBD1 (5 bases). Trimming left V 6 bases short and J 6 bases short, with 17 bases between. The length of the CDR3 is 14 residues. Germline V gene sequence: CDR1 MNHEY, CDR2 SMNVEV (reference sequence).

This chain uses TRBV4-3 with TRBJ2-3; possible D gene TRBD2, 5 bases. Trimming removed 3 bases at V and 10 bases at J, with 14 bases between. CDR3 length: 13 residues. Germline-derived CDR1 and CDR2 are LGHNA and YSLEER. The CDR3 region is CASSQIRGIAQYF. The CDR3 DNA sequence: TGCGCCAGCAGCCAGATCCGGGGAATTGCGCAGTATTTT.

The chain has TRBV2 and TRBJ2-7, with TRBD2 identical over 8 bases. Germline CDR1 is SNHLY and CDR2 is FYNNEI. There are 14 residues in the CDR3. The junction had 6 bases not matched to a gene; V was cut back by 3 bases and J by 5 bases. Written as DNA, the CDR3 is TGTGCCAGCAGTGAGCGGGGGGCTTTCAACGAGCAGTACTTC. Residues: CASSERGAFNEQYF.

The chain couples TRBV9 to TRBJ2-5; TRBD1 matches 11 bases. Per germline, CDR1 SGDLS and CDR2 YYNGEE. The ends lost 0 bases at V and 5 bases at J; junction bases unmatched: 15. There are 19 residues in the CDR3. The CDR3 nucleotides are TGTGCCAGCAGCGTAGCCTCCGGGACAGGGGGTTTAGTGGATGAGACCCAGTACTTC. It is translated as CASSVASGTGGLVDETQYF.

This chain connects TRBV6-6 to TRBJ1-3; 10 bases line up with TRBD1. Germline V gives CDR1 MNHNY, CDR2 SVGAGI (reference sequence). V was clipped by 2 bases and J by 7 bases; unmatched bases: 5. The CDR3 spans 15 residues. The CDR3 DNA is TGTGCCAGCAGTTACGCTCCGGGACAGGGGAACACCATATATTTT. Protein sequence: CASSYAPGQGNTIYF.

The chain links TRBV7-2 to TRBJ2-2; 8 nucleotides match TRBD1. The V and J ends lost 5 bases and 1 base, in that order; junction bases with no gene match: 12. CDR3 length equals 18 residues. Per germline, CDR1 SGHTA and CDR2 FQGNSA. The CDR3 is CASSLDRGHHLNTGELFF. The CDR3 DNA reads TGTGCCAGCAGCCTCGACAGGGGCCATCATCTGAACACCGGGGAGCTGTTTTTT. Filled out from reference TRBV7-2 and TRBJ2-2, the complete variable domain reads GAGVSQSPSNKVTEKGKDVELRCDPISGHTALYWYRQSLGQGLEFLIYFQGNSAPDKSGLPSDRFSAERTGGSVSTLTIQRTQQEDSAVYLCASSLDRGHHLNTGELFFGEGSRLTVL.

The CDR3: CASSVGTSTAAEAFF. The CDR3, as DNA: TGTGCCAGCAGCGTAGGGACATCGACGGCCGCTGAAGCTTTCTTT. This chain uses TRBV9 with TRBJ1-1; a possible D gene is TRBD1 (5 bases). The CDR3 loop spans 15 amino acids. V was shortened by 0 bases and J by 6 bases, with 15 bases between the two germline ends. Germline CDR1 is SGDLS and CDR2 is YYNGEE.

The chain is built from TRBV2 and TRBJ1-2, with D unresolved. The V gene's germline CDR1 is SNHLY and CDR2 FYNNEI. The CDR3 runs 11 residues. With 4 bases removed from V and 5 bases from J, the gap between germline ends came to 5 bases. This CDR3 reads CASSVRYGYTF. Here the CDR3 DNA reads TGTGCCAGCAGTGTTCGTTATGGCTACACCTTC. The full variable domain, in which reference TRBV2 and TRBJ1-2 provide the parts outside the CDR3, is EPEVTQTPSHQVTQMGQEVILRCVPISNHLYFYWYRQILGQKVEFLVSFYNNEISEKSEIFDDQFSVERPDGSNFTLKIRSTKLEDSAMYFCASSVRYGYTFGSGTRLTVV.

V is TRBV7-3 and J is TRBJ2-1; 9 bases map to TRBD2. The CDR3 has 15 amino acids. After removal of 6 bases from V and 8 bases from J, the junction contained 11 bases not matched to a gene. Germline values: CDR1 SGHTA, CDR2 FQGTGA. CDR3 nucleotide sequence: TGTGCCAGCAGACTCGCGGGGGGGCCTATCGATGAGCAGTTCTTC. Translation: CASRLAGGPIDEQFF. The variable domain in full, completed from reference TRBV7-3 and TRBJ2-1, reads GAGVSQTPSNKVTEKGKYVELRCDPISGHTALYWYRQSLGQGPEFLIYFQGTGAADDSGLPNDRFFAVRPEGSVSTLKIQRTERGDSAVYLCASRLAGGPIDEQFFGPGTRLTVL.

The chain recombines TRBV6-1 with TRBJ1-4; the D is unclear. The CDR3 sequence is 15 residues long. Germline V gene lookup returns CDR1 MNHNS and CDR2 SASEGT. Trimming shortened V by 1 base and J by 4 bases, and 10 bases separated the two germline ends. CDR3 sequence reads: CASSEDTAVNEKLFF. CDR3 nucleotide sequence: TGTGCCAGCAGTGAAGACACAGCCGTTAATGAAAAACTGTTTTTT.

The rearrangement links TRBV4-2 to TRBJ2-4; TRBD2 matches 12 bases. V lost 0 bases to trimming and J lost 0 bases; unmatched junction nucleotides: 3. The V gene's germline CDR1 is LGHNA and CDR2 YNFKEQ. The CDR3 has 18 residues. CDR3 amino acids: CASSQETSGGLAKNIQYF. In nucleotides, the CDR3 is TGTGCCAGCAGCCAAGAGACTAGCGGGGGCCTAGCCAAAAACATTCAGTACTTC.

In its sample, this clone was seen once. The chain combines TRBV5-4 with TRBJ2-3; D is unclear. From germline, CDR1 is SGHNT and CDR2 YYREEE (reference sequence). The CDR3 is made up of 14 amino acids. V shed 5 bases and J shed 4 bases, with 14 bases lying between them. The CDR3 DNA is TGTGCCAGCAGAATGAGATTCATCCCAGATACGCAGTATTTT. This codes for CASRMRFIPDTQYF.

The chain links TRBV15 to TRBJ2-3; 11 nucleotides line up with TRBD2. The CDR3 is made up of 16 amino acids. V lost 0 bases, J lost 5 bases, and 4 bases stayed unmatched. Germline values: CDR1 LNHNV, CDR2 YYDKDF (reference sequence). This chain's CDR3 is CATSRDPSGGIDTQYF. In DNA form, the CDR3 reads TGTGCCACCAGCAGAGATCCTAGCGGGGGGATAGATACGCAGTATTTT.

This clone was detected once. The chain is built from TRBV28 and TRBJ2-7, with TRBD1 matching over 7 bases. Losses at the gene ends were 3 bases for V and 0 bases for J; bases not matched to a gene: 2. This CDR3 is 14 amino acids long. The V gene's germline CDR1 is MDHEN and CDR2 SYDVKM. CDR3 DNA sequence: TGTGCCAGCAGTTTGACAGGGACCTCCTACGAGCAGTACTTC. Protein product: CASSLTGTSYEQYF.

J is TRBJ1-1 and V is TRBV28; tentatively, D is TRBD1 (5 bases). V gave up 7 bases and J gave up 1 base, with 19 bases separating them. The CDR3 consists of 16 residues. CDR1 MDHEN and CDR2 SYDVKM come from the germline V gene. In nucleotides, the CDR3 is TGTGCCAGCACCCCGATAGCAGGGAGGCGGAACACTGAAGCTTTCTTT. Its protein product is CASTPIAGRRNTEAFF.

The chain combines TRBV6-5 with TRBJ1-1, with D possibly matching TRBD1 (5 bases). V shed 2 bases and J shed 4 bases, with 11 bases lying between them. The germline V gene encodes CDR1 MNHEY and CDR2 SVGAGI. The CDR3 is 14 amino acids. CDR3 nucleotides: TGTGCCAGCAGTTACCGCCAGGGTGGCACTGAAGCTTTCTTT. This encodes CASSYRQGGTEAFF.

This chain links TRBV15 with TRBJ1-4, with D possibly TRBD1 on 5 matching bases. V lost 0 bases and J 2 bases, leaving 10 bases between the germline ends. The CDR3 has 16 residues. The germline V gene has CDR1 LNHNV and CDR2 YYDKDF (reference sequence). The CDR3 here is CATSRDRDVTNEKLFF. The CDR3 region has the DNA TGTGCCACCAGCAGAGACAGGGATGTGACTAATGAAAAACTGTTTTTT.

The chain is built from TRBV5-4 and TRBJ2-5, with 8 bases that match TRBD2. V shed 2 bases and J 2 bases; nucleotides not matched to a gene: 2. The CDR3 has 14 residues. The V gene's germline CDR1 is SGHNT and CDR2 YYREEE (reference sequence). In nucleotides, the CDR3 is TGTGCCAGCAGCTTTGCGGGGGGACAAGAGACCCAGTACTTC. It is translated as CASSFAGGQETQYF.

The V and J genes are TRBV7-6 and TRBJ2-7, with a weak D call TRBD1 (5 bases). V was trimmed by 2 bases and J by 7 bases, leaving 6 bases between them. Germline loops: CDR1 SGHVS, CDR2 FNYEAQ. The CDR3 consists of 11 residues. The CDR3 protein is CASSLRGEQYF. Here the CDR3 DNA reads TGTGCCAGCAGCTTAAGGGGAGAGCAGTACTTC.

The chain's CDR3 is CASKIQGHPYNEQFF. The CDR3 nucleotides read TGTGCCAGCAAAATCCAGGGCCACCCCTACAATGAGCAGTTCTTC. This sequence joins TRBV6-5 and TRBJ2-1; D might be TRBD1 (5 bases). Trimming removed 7 bases at V and 2 bases at J, with 15 bases between. The CDR3 loop spans 15 amino acids. The germline CDR1 and CDR2 sequences are MNHEY and SVGAGI.

The rearrangement uses TRBV9 and TRBJ2-7, with 9 positions matching TRBD1. Germline trimming cut 0 bases from V and 0 bases from J; bases unmatched to any gene: 1. The CDR3 has 15 residues. CDR1 and CDR2 from the germline V gene are SGDLS and YYNGEE. The CDR3 loop reads CASSVGTGASYEQYF. DNA for the CDR3: TGTGCCAGCAGCGTAGGGACAGGGGCCTCCTACGAGCAGTACTTC. Full variable domain (outside the CDR3, taken from reference TRBV9 and TRBJ2-7): DSGVTQTPKHLITATGQRVTLRCSPRSGDLSVYWYQQSLDQGLQFLIQYYNGEERAKGNILERFSAQQFPDLHSELNLSSLELGDSALYFCASSVGTGASYEQYFGPGTRLTVT.

Here the CDR3 reads CASSLAGKANEKLFF. The CDR3 nucleotides read TGCGCCAGCAGCCTCGCGGGGAAGGCTAATGAAAAACTGTTTTTT. The V call is TRBV4-3, the J call TRBJ1-4; D is unresolved. The germline gives CDR1 LGHNA, CDR2 YSLEER. The CDR3 runs 15 residues. V gave up 4 bases and J gave up 3 bases, with 12 bases separating them.

This chain uses TRBV7-6 with TRBJ1-6; 11 positions match TRBD1. V dropped 5 bases and J dropped 7; count of bases not matched to a gene: 7. This CDR3 region has 16 residues. Germline V CDR1 and CDR2: SGHVS, FNYEAQ. CDR3 sequence (DNA): TGTGCCAGCAGCGTCGGACAGGGGGCAAGGAATTCACCCCTCCACTTT. Translating it yields CASSVGQGARNSPLHF.

The CDR3 sequence: CASGTGGAEGNTIYF. The CDR3 nucleotides are TGTGCCAGCGGGACAGGGGGCGCTGAGGGAAACACCATATATTTT. The gene calls are TRBV9 and TRBJ1-3; TRBD1 matches 12 bases. V was clipped by 7 bases and J by 4 bases; unmatched bases: 6. The germline V gene has CDR1 SGDLS and CDR2 YYNGEE. CDR3 length: 15 residues.

This clone was counted only a few times. The chain carries TRBV19 and TRBJ2-1; the D is unclear. CDR1 LNHDA and CDR2 SQIVND come from the germline V gene (reference sequence). The germline V and J ends were trimmed by 5 bases and 5 bases, with 16 bases remaining between them. This CDR3 comprises 15 residues. The DNA for the CDR3 is TGTGCCAGTAGTCTATCGTCCCTCCCCAACAATGAGCAGTTCTTC. It codes for CASSLSSLPNNEQFF.

The V call is TRBV9, the J call TRBJ2-7; 9 positions match TRBD1. V lost 0 bases, J lost 3 bases, and 4 bases stayed unmatched. CDR3 size: 15 residues. Per germline, CDR1 SGDLS and CDR2 YYNGEE. The CDR3 sequence: CASSVDGTGIYEQYF. The CDR3 DNA sequence: TGTGCCAGCAGCGTAGACGGGACAGGGATCTACGAGCAGTACTTC.